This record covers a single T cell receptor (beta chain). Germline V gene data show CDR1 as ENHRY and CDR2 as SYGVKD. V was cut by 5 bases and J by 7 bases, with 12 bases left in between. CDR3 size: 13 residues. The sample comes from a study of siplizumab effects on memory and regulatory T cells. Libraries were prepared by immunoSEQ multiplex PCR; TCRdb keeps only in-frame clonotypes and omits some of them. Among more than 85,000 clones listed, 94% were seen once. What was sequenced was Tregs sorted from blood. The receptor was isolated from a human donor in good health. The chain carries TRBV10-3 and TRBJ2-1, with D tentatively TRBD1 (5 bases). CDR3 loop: CAISYTQENEQFF. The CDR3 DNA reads TGTGCCATCAGTTACACACAGGAAAATGAGCAGTTCTTC.